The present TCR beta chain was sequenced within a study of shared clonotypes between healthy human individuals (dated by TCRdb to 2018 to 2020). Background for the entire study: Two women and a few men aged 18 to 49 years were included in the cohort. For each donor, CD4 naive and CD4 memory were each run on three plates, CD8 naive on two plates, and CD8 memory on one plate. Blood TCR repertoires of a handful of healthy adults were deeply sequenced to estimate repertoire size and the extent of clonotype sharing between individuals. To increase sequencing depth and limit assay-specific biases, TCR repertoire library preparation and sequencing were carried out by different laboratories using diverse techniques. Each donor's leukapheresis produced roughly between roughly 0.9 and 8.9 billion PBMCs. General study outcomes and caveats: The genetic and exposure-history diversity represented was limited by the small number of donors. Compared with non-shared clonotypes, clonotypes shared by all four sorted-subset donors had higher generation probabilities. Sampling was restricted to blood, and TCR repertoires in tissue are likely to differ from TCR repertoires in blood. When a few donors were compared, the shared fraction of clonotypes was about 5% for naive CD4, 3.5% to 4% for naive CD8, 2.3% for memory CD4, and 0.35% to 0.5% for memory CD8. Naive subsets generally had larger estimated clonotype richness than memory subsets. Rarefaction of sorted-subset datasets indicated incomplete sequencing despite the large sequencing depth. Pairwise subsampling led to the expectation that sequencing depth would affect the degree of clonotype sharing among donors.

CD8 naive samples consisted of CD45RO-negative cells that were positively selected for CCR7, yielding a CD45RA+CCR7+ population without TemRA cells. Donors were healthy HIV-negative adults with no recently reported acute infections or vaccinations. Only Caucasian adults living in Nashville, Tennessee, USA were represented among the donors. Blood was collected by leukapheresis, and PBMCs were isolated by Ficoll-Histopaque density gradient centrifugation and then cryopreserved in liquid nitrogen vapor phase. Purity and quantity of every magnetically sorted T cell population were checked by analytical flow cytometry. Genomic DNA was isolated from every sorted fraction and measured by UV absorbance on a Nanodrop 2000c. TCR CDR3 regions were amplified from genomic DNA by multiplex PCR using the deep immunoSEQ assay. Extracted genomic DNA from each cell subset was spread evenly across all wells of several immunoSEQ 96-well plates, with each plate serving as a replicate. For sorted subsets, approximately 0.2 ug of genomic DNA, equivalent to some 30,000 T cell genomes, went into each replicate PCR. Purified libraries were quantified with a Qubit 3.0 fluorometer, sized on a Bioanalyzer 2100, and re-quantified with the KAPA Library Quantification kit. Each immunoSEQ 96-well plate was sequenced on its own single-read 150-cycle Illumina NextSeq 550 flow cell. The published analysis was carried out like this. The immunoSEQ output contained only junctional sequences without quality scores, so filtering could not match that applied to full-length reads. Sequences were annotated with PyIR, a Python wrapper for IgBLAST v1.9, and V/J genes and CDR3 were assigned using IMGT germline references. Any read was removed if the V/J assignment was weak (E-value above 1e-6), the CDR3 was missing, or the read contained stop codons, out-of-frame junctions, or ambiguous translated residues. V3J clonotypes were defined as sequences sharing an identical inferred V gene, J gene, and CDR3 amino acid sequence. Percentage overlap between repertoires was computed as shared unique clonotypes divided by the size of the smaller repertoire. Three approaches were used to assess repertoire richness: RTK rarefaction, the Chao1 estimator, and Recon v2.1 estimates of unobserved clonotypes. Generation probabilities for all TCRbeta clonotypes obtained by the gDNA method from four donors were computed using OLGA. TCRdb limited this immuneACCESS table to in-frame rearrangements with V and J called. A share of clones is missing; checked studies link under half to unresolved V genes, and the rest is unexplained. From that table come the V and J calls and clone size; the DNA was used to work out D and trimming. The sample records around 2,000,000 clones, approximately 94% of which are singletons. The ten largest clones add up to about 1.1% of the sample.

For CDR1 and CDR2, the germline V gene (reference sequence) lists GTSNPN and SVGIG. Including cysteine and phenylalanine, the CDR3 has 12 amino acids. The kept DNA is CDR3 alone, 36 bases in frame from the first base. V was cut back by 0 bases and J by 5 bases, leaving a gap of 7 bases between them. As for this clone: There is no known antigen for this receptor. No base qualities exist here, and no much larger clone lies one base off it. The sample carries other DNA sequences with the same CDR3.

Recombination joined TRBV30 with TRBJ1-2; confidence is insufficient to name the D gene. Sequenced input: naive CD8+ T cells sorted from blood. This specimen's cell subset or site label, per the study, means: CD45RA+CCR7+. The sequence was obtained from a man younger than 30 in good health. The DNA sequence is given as TGTGCCTGGAGTGTAAGCGGGTATGGCTACACCTTC. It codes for CAWSVSGYGYTF.